These T cell receptor beta chains were read from a single sample in a study of vaccination and CD4 T cells after COVID-19. TCRdb used MiXCR to reprocess the PCR reads, holding one entry per CDR3 protein. This table has 18,000 or so distinct CDR3 sequences, roughly 56% appearing once. Their cognate antigens are unknown. Sequencing was carried out using CD4+ T cells from blood, cultured in vitro. These receptors originate from a human donor who had recovered from COVID-19. CDR3s include the opening cysteine and the closing phenylalanine or tryptophan. The D gene is left open where the match is weak. The size entry is marked missing in some rows and otherwise reads once, few, many or a size class.

d_gene	v_gene	j_gene	abundance	CDR3nt	CDR3aa
-	TRBV6-1	TRBJ2-1	few	TGTGCCAGCGGGAGGGGGCGCACACCGGGAAATGAGCAGTTCTTC	CASGRGRTPGNEQFF
-	TRBV20-1	TRBJ1-2	-	TGCAGTGCTAGAGACGCCTCCTATCGGACCGCTGGAGGTGGCTACACCTTC	CSARDASYRTAGGGYTF
TRBD2	TRBV5-1	TRBJ2-3	once	TGCGCCAGCAGCTTCCTAGCGGGGGGCACAGATACGCAGTATTTT	CASSFLAGGTDTQYF
-	TRBV12-3/TRBV12-4	TRBJ1-2	-	TGTGCCAGCAGTTTTTCAGACTATGGCTACACCTTC	CASSFSDYGYTF
-	TRBV19	TRBJ1-5	-	TGTGCCAGCTCTTCCCTATTGAGCAATCAGCCCCAGCATTTT	CASSSLLSNQPQHF
-	TRBV7-7	TRBJ2-2	-	TGTGCTAGCAGCTTAGAAGGGGGCACCGGGGAGCTGTTTTTT	CASSLEGGTGELFF
-	TRBV24-1	TRBJ1-2	-	TGTGCCACCAGCGCCGGGGGTCAGGGGCATGGCTACACCTTC	CATSAGGQGHGYTF
TRBD1	TRBV20-1	TRBJ1-2	-	TGCAGTGCTAGAGATACACAGGGGGCCGACGGCTACACCTTC	CSARDTQGADGYTF
-	TRBV7-2	TRBJ2-2	-	TGTGCCAGCAGCTTAGGCCAGGACGGGGAGCTGTTTTTT	CASSLGQDGELFF
TRBD2	TRBV19	TRBJ2-7	-	TGTGCCAGTAGTACCGTAGCGGGAGGGAACTACGAGCAGTACTTC	CASSTVAGGNYEQYF
TRBD2	TRBV7-8	TRBJ2-1	few	TGTGCCAGCAGACCGATAGCGGGGGCTACCTACAATGAGCAGTTCTTC	CASRPIAGATYNEQFF
-	TRBV7-9	TRBJ1-2	-	TGTGCCAGCAGCTTAAACAGGGTATGGGGTGGCTACACCTTC	CASSLNRVWGGYTF
-	TRBV27	TRBJ2-7	-	TGTGCCAGCAGTCCTATATCACAGAGCAAGGGGTGGGTTCCTGGCGAGCAGTACTTC	CASSPISQSKGWVPGEQYF
-	TRBV6-1	TRBJ1-1	-	TGTGCCATATCCGGGTCGATCAACACTGAAGCTTTCTTT	CAISGSINTEAFF
TRBD1	TRBV19	TRBJ1-2	few	TGTGCCAGTAGTTTGAACTGGACAGGGAACGACTATGGCTACACCTTC	CASSLNWTGNDYGYTF
-	TRBV5-1	TRBJ1-1	-	TGCGCCAGCAGCCCAAGTGCAGGGCCGAACCCTGAAGCTTTCTTT	CASSPSAGPNPEAFF
-	TRBV6-2/TRBV6-3	TRBJ1-2	-	TGTGCCAGCAGAACGGGGGGCCATGGCTACACCTTC	CASRTGGHGYTF
-	TRBV7-8	TRBJ1-1	-	TGTGCCAGCAAGTGGGTACCGAACACTGAAGCTTTCTTT	CASKWVPNTEAFF
TRBD1	TRBV7-2	TRBJ1-1	once	TGTGCCAGCAGCCGGGGGCAGGGGGGGCTGAACACTGAAGCTTTCTTT	CASSRGQGGLNTEAFF
-	TRBV27	TRBJ1-1	-	TGTGCCAGCAGTTTTGAGGGTCCCTCTGAAGCTTTCTTT	CASSFEGPSEAFF